These 26 T cell receptor beta chains share one sample of origin, sequenced in a study of response to subunit inactivated influenza vaccine. Via MiXCR, TCRdb re-called the RT-PCR reads, giving one row per CDR3 protein. The sample records approximately 730,000 distinct CDR3 sequences, about 15% being singletons. The source was PBMCs from blood, collected 14 days before vaccination. These receptors all stem from a man in his fifties who received an inactivated influenza vaccine.

This rearrangement joins TRBV6-2 or TRBV6-3 to TRBJ2-5, with TRBD2 identical over 8 bases. CDR1 and CDR2 (germline): MNHEY, SVGEGT. The CDR3 loop spans 14 amino acids. J was trimmed by 1 base and V by 7 bases; bases with no gene match: 5. The CDR3 region has the DNA TGTGCCAGCAACGATCGGGGGGGCCAAGAGACCCAGTACTTC. It specifies CASNDRGGQETQYF.

This chain links TRBV20-1 with TRBJ2-3, with no clear D. The CDR3 has 16 amino acids. Between the trimmed V and J ends, which lost 3 bases and 0 bases, there was a span of 16 bases. The germline CDR1 and CDR2 sequences are DFQATT and SNEGSKA (reference sequence). The CDR3: CSARGLTAPSTDTQYF. The CDR3 bases are TGCAGTGCTAGGGGCCTGACTGCGCCTAGCACAGATACGCAGTATTTT.

This clonotype has more than one count but fewer than ten. The chain has TRBV20-1 and TRBJ2-1; TRBD2 aligns across 10 bases. V lost 6 bases and J lost 0; bases outside the gene matches: 14. The CDR3 loop spans 18 amino acids. CDR1 is DFQATT and CDR2 is SNEGSKA in the germline V gene (reference sequence). CDR3 residues: CSATGLAGALSSYNEQFF. The CDR3 DNA reads as TGCAGTGCGACCGGGCTAGCGGGGGCTCTAAGCTCCTACAATGAGCAGTTCTTC.

This clonotype was found a few times. This rearrangement joins TRBV24-1 to TRBJ2-3; no clear D. The germline V and J ends were trimmed by 4 bases and 4 bases, with 5 bases remaining between them. The CDR3 sequence is 12 residues long. Germline V lookup: CDR1 KGHDR, CDR2 SFDVKD. CDR3 protein: CATSESSDTQYF. As DNA, the CDR3 is TGTGCCACCAGTGAGAGTTCAGATACGCAGTATTTT.

The gene calls are TRBV18 and TRBJ2-2; a weak D match, TRBD1 (5 bases). Germline CDR1 reads KGHSH; CDR2 reads LQKENI. The CDR3 contains 16 residues. The germline V and J ends were trimmed by 2 bases and 1 base, with 11 bases remaining between them. For the CDR3, the DNA is TGTGCCAGCTCACCAACCAGGGTGGGGAACACCGGGGAGCTGTTTTTT. This encodes CASSPTRVGNTGELFF.

The rearrangement uses TRBV5-1 and TRBJ2-1; D is ambiguous. V lost 1 base to trimming and J lost 8 bases, with 13 bases between them. CDR3 length equals 14 residues. Germline lookup yields CDR1 SGHRS and CDR2 YFSETQ. The CDR3 is CASSLKTPRDEQFF. The CDR3, as DNA: TGCGCCAGCAGCTTGAAAACGCCCCGGGATGAGCAGTTCTTC.

This clonotype has only a few counts. V usage is TRBV7-9 and J usage is TRBJ2-4, with TRBD2 identical over 14 bases. Germline V gene data show CDR1 as SEHNR and CDR2 as FQNEAQ (reference sequence). V shed 8 bases, J shed 7 bases, and the junction held 10 bases outside the gene matches. The CDR3 is 16 residues long. CDR3 in DNA: TGTGCCAGCCGAGGGACTAGCGGGAGTCTGAGGAACATTCAGTACTTC. It yields the protein CASRGTSGSLRNIQYF.

The chain uses TRBV12-3 or TRBV12-4 and TRBJ2-2, with a weak D call TRBD1 (6 bases). The V gene lost 6 bases and the J gene lost 4 bases, with 15 bases spanning the gap. The CDR3 consists of 15 residues. This CDR3 is CASRAGQSGTGELFF. As DNA, the CDR3 is TGTGCCAGCAGGGCTGGACAGTCTGGCACCGGGGAGCTGTTTTTT.

This clonotype was counted a few times. The V call is TRBV7-2, the J call TRBJ2-5; 13 nucleotides align to TRBD2. The CDR3 runs to 17 residues. Trimming removed 2 bases from V and 5 bases from J; junction bases left unmatched: 8. Per the germline V gene, CDR1 is SGHTA and CDR2 is FQGNSA. The CDR3 DNA sequence: TGTGCCAGCAGCTTATTGGGACTAGCGGGATTCGGTGAGACCCAGTACTTC. It yields the protein CASSLLGLAGFGETQYF.

The rearrangement joins TRBV6-2 or TRBV6-3 to TRBJ2-5; 13 bases map to TRBD2. Germline V lookup: CDR1 MNHEY, CDR2 SVGEGT. This CDR3 comprises 18 residues. V dropped 7 bases and J dropped 2; count of bases not matched to a gene: 13. Written as DNA, the CDR3 is TGTGCCAGCAAACTAGCGGGAGGGCCTGATATTATGCAAGAGACCCAGTACTTC. This gives the protein CASKLAGGPDIMQETQYF.

This clonotype was found a few times. This rearrangement joins TRBV28 to TRBJ1-1; a weak D match, TRBD1 (5 bases). V was trimmed by 6 bases and J by 0 bases, leaving 14 bases between them. Germline CDR1 and CDR2: MDHEN and SYDVKM. The CDR3 loop spans 15 amino acids. The CDR3 loop reads CASRIGVGVNTEAFF. CDR3 coding DNA: TGTGCCAGCAGAATAGGGGTTGGCGTGAACACTGAAGCTTTCTTT.

This clonotype has just a few counts. The V call is TRBV12-3 or TRBV12-4, the J call TRBJ2-1, with 10 bases identical to TRBD2. This CDR3 spans 14 amino acids. V lost 5 bases to trimming and J lost 7 bases; unmatched junction nucleotides: 5. The CDR3 sequence is CASSPLGLANEQFF. The CDR3 DNA is TGTGCCAGCAGTCCCTTGGGACTAGCGAATGAGCAGTTCTTC.

This clonotype has at least ten counts. The V gene is TRBV20-1, the J gene TRBJ2-1, with 9 bases identical to TRBD1. This CDR3 spans 14 amino acids. Losses at the gene ends were 8 bases for V and 5 bases for J; bases not matched to a gene: 10. CDR1 and CDR2 from the germline V gene are DFQATT and SNEGSKA (reference sequence). This CDR3 is CSTPPGQGDNEQFF. CDR3 in DNA: TGCAGTACTCCTCCGGGACAGGGCGACAATGAGCAGTTCTTC.

In this sample, this clonotype turned up many times. The DNA of the CDR3 is TGCAGCGTTGACGCGGGGTCATATGAGCAGTTCTTC. This gives the protein CSVDAGSYEQFF. The rearrangement links TRBV29-1 to TRBJ2-1; tentatively, D is TRBD2 (6 bases). The germline CDR1 and CDR2 sequences are SQVTM and ANQGSEA. Trimming shortened V by 3 bases and J by 8 bases, and 11 bases separated the two germline ends. This CDR3 is built from 12 residues.

CDR3 coding DNA: TGTGCCAGCACCCGGTTTCCCTACGAGCAGTACTTC. Its protein is CASTRFPYEQYF. V gene TRBV7-9 combines with J gene TRBJ2-7, with D uncertain. CDR3 length: 12 residues. Trimming stripped 7 bases from V and 2 bases from J, with 9 bases between. Germline loops: CDR1 SEHNR, CDR2 FQNEAQ (reference sequence). Complete variable domain (other parts from reference TRBV7-9 and TRBJ2-7): DTGVSQNPRHKITKRGQNVTFRCDPISEHNRLYWYRQTLGQGPEFLTYFQNEAQLEKSRLLSDRFSAERPKGSFSTLEIQRTEQGDSAMYLCASTRFPYEQYFGPGTRLTVT.

This clonotype showed up many times. This rearrangement joins TRBV20-1 to TRBJ2-7, with 8 bases matching TRBD2. Germline CDR1 is DFQATT and CDR2 is SNEGSKA (reference sequence). This CDR3 is built from 12 residues. V lost 3 bases and J lost 4; bases outside the gene matches: 2. Here the CDR3 reads CSARTSEYEQYF. The CDR3, as DNA: TGCAGTGCTAGGACTAGCGAATACGAGCAGTACTTC.

The rearrangement links TRBV2 to TRBJ2-7; TRBD2 is a possible D gene (7 bases). The CDR3 loop spans 14 amino acids. Trimming left V 6 bases short and J 0 bases short, with 12 bases between. Germline values: CDR1 SNHLY, CDR2 FYNNEI. The CDR3 is CASRTGGPSYEQYF. The CDR3 nucleotides read TGTGCCAGCAGGACCGGGGGGCCCTCCTACGAGCAGTACTTC.

The chain uses TRBV7-2 and TRBJ2-3, with 10 positions matching TRBD1. CDR3 length equals 16 residues. The V segment lost 5 bases and the J segment 2 bases; nucleotides outside the gene matches: 7. Looked up from germline, CDR1 is SGHTA and CDR2 is FQGNSA. CDR3 coding DNA: TGTGCCAGCAGCGTCGACGACAGGGGGCCCACAGATACGCAGTATTTT. Protein product: CASSVDDRGPTDTQYF.

V and J are TRBV20-1 and TRBJ2-3, with 11 bases identical to TRBD2. Per germline, CDR1 DFQATT and CDR2 SNEGSKA (reference sequence). V lost 6 bases, J lost 3 bases, and 14 bases stayed unmatched. The CDR3 has 17 amino acids. DNA for the CDR3: TGCAGTGCCGGATGGAGCCGTAGCGGGAGGGGTACAGATACGCAGTATTTT. Residues: CSAGWSRSGRGTDTQYF.

This clonotype has a count of ten or more. The chain employs TRBV11-2 and TRBJ1-1; D is undetermined. The CDR3 consists of 13 residues. Germline CDR1 and CDR2: SGHAT and FQNNGV. V shed 6 bases and J shed 0 bases, with 8 bases lying between them. CDR3 nucleotide sequence: TGTGCCAGCAGTCCCGGGGTGAACACTGAAGCTTTCTTT. It is translated as CASSPGVNTEAFF.

This clonotype appeared a few times. The chain couples TRBV7-9 to TRBJ2-1; 8 bases match TRBD1. V trimming: 6 bases; J trimming: 7 bases; junction bases outside the gene matches: 11. This CDR3 has 15 residues. Germline V gene lookup returns CDR1 SEHNR and CDR2 FQNEAQ (reference sequence). The CDR3 here is CASSTGQGPANEQFF. CDR3 in DNA: TGTGCCAGCAGTACCGGACAGGGCCCAGCGAATGAGCAGTTCTTC.

The rearrangement joins TRBV6-1 to TRBJ1-1, with 8 nucleotides matching TRBD1. The ends lost 7 bases at V and 5 bases at J; junction bases unmatched: 9. Germline CDR1 is MNHNS and CDR2 is SASEGT. The CDR3 contains 14 residues. CDR3 amino acids: CASTAGQGRTEAFF. CDR3 coding DNA: TGTGCCAGCACAGCCGGACAGGGCAGAACTGAAGCTTTCTTT.

This rearrangement joins TRBV5-1 to TRBJ1-2; D uncertain. The germline V gene encodes CDR1 SGHRS and CDR2 YFSETQ. This CDR3 is built from 12 residues. With 2 bases removed from V and 6 bases from J, the gap between germline ends came to 8 bases. The CDR3 reads CASSFSGNGYTF. In DNA form, the CDR3 reads TGCGCCAGCAGCTTTTCCGGGAATGGCTACACCTTC.

The chain uses TRBV7-8 and TRBJ2-3; TRBD2 agrees at 12 bases. CDR1 is SGHVS and CDR2 is FQNEAQ in the germline V gene. V was clipped by 1 base and J by 5 bases; unmatched bases: 7. The CDR3 runs to 17 residues. The CDR3 protein is CASSLVAGTSGLDTQYF. In DNA, the CDR3 is TGTGCCAGCAGCTTAGTGGCCGGGACTAGCGGGTTAGATACGCAGTATTTT.

Of note for this clonotype: Germline and junction disagree at one end, which may indicate a read error. The chain carries TRBV9 and TRBJ2-7; no reliable D call. The V gene's germline CDR1 is SGDLS and CDR2 YYNGEE. The CDR3 has 14 residues. The CDR3 DNA follows: TGTGCCAGCATCGTAGTCAATACTGACTACGAGCAGTACTTC. Encoded protein: CASIVVNTDYEQYF. Variable domain in full (rest from reference TRBV9 and TRBJ2-7): DSGVTQTPKHLITATGQRVTLRCSPRSGDLSVYWYQQSLDQGLQFLIQYYNGEERAKGNILERFSAQQFPDLHSELNLSSLELGDSALYFCASIVVNTDYEQYFGPGTRLTVT.

This rearrangement joins TRBV5-1 to TRBJ2-2; D gene unclear. Germline CDR1 SGHRS, CDR2 YFSETQ. The V end lost 0 bases, the J end lost 5 bases, and 11 bases lay between the germline ends. This CDR3 comprises 15 residues. CDR3 amino acids: CASSLEARKTGELFF. In nucleotides, the CDR3 is TGCGCCAGCAGCTTGGAGGCGCGGAAGACCGGGGAGCTGTTTTTT.